What follows describes a single T cell receptor beta chain. Its target is unknown. In TCRdb, the 5' RACE reads were re-called with MiXCR into one record per CDR3 protein. Of about 500,000 distinct CDR3 sequences listed, approximately 12% are singletons. CDR1 is SGHTA and CDR2 is FQGNSA in the germline V gene. Trimming removed 2 bases from V and 3 bases from J, with 8 bases in between. CDR3 length: 14 amino acids. The data originate from a study of CD8 T cells in ankylosing spondylitis. Notes on the study in general: For ankylosing spondylitis blood, a TCR beta motif of about eight highly homologous variants appeared characteristic.

Input material: blood, either unsorted or a sorted T cell fraction (not recorded which). This sequence originates from a male donor with ankylosing spondylitis. The chain employs TRBV7-2 and TRBJ1-5; no clear D gene. Written as DNA, the CDR3 is TGTGCCAGCAGCTTAACACCATACAATCAGCCCCAGCATTTT. Its protein is CASSLTPYNQPQHF.